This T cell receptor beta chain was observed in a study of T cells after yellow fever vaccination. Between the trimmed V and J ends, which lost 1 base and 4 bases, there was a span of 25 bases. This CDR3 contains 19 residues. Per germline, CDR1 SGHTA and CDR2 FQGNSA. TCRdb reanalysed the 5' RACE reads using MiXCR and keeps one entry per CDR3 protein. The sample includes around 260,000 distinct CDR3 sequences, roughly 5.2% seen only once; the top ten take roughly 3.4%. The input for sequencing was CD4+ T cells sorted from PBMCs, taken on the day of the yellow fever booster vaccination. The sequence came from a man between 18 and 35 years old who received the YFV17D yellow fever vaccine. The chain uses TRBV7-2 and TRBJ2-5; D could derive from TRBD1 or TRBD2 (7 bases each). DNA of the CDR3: TGTGCCAGCAGCTTAGTGCCTAGACAGGGACTAAGACGATTAGAGACCCAGTACTTC. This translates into CASSLVPRQGLRRLETQYF.